This TCR beta chain emerged from a study of T cell responses to AZD1222 COVID-19 vaccine. At the level of the study: Second-dose intervals of approximately 4 or approximately 12 weeks were pooled.

TCRdb keeps only in-frame clones here, not all; method: immunoSEQ multiplex PCR. The sample holds 95,000 to 150,000 clones, about 89% seen once. The germline V gene encodes CDR1 ENHRY and CDR2 SYGVKD. V was clipped by 6 bases and J by 4 bases; unmatched bases: 10. The CDR3 is 15 amino acids. Study findings and constraints: Possibly, clonal diversity was underestimated; donors were largely white British and included more females. Seropositive status at baseline applied to only a handful of AZD1222 recipients. Unmutated variant regions are reportedly the target of nearly half of TCRs that are spike-specific.

This clone has a single count. What it binds is unknown. Sequenced here: peripheral blood, sampled on day 0 of AZD1222 vaccination. The rearrangement links TRBV10-3 to TRBJ2-7, with 9 bases fitting TRBD2. The clonotype comes from an adult in good health. This chain's CDR3 is CAISPGGSGGYEQYF. DNA for the CDR3: TGTGCCATCAGCCCGGGGGGTAGCGGGGGATACGAGCAGTACTTC.